Listed here are 15 T cell receptor beta chains from one sample, sequenced in a study of control samples from healthy donors and cancer patients. Method: immunoSEQ multiplex PCR; TCRdb's copy keeps in-frame clones and lacks some. The top ten hold more than 9% of the sample, which has 70,000 to 85,000 clones, 65% to 90% seen once. The sample taken for sequencing was PBMCs. The source is a man in his 60s with head and neck cancer.

The V gene is TRBV5-4, the J gene TRBJ1-1; the D is unclear. Between the trimmed V and J ends, which lost 4 bases and 4 bases, there was a span of 17 bases. Germline V gene sequence: CDR1 SGHNT, CDR2 YYREEE (reference sequence). The CDR3 runs to 15 residues. The CDR3 sequence is CASSPQVGGVTEAFF. Written as DNA, the CDR3 is TGTGCCAGCAGCCCCCAAGTCGGCGGGGTCACTGAAGCTTTCTTT.

This chain connects TRBV30 to TRBJ2-5, with 9 bases fitting TRBD2. Germline assignment: CDR1 GTSNPN and CDR2 SVGIG (reference sequence). The trim removed 1 base at V and 2 bases at J, leaving 8 bases unmatched. This CDR3 has 16 residues. The CDR3 nucleotides are TGTGCCTGGAGTGGGGGGCTAGCGGGGCAACAAGAGACCCAGTACTTC. Protein product: CAWSGGLAGQQETQYF.

The chain employs TRBV7-9 and TRBJ2-7; D is undetermined. V lost 1 base to trimming and J lost 2 bases, with 3 bases between them. CDR1 SEHNR and CDR2 FQNEAQ come from the germline V gene (reference sequence). This CDR3 contains 12 residues. In DNA, the CDR3 is TGTGCCAGCAGCTTAGTTACCTACGAGCAGTACTTC. This codes for CASSLVTYEQYF. The whole variable domain, filled in from reference TRBV7-9 and TRBJ2-7, reads DTGVSQNPRHKITKRGQNVTFRCDPISEHNRLYWYRQTLGQGPEFLTYFQNEAQLEKSRLLSDRFSAERPKGSFSTLEIQRTEQGDSAMYLCASSLVTYEQYFGPGTRLTVT.

The CDR3 loop reads CASSLVLRDTQYF. CDR3 sequence (DNA): TGTGCCAGCAGCTTAGTCCTCCGGGATACGCAGTATTTT. The chain links TRBV7-9 to TRBJ2-3; D not certain. The CDR3 totals 13 residues. Trimming removed 1 base from V and 6 bases from J, with 8 bases in between. CDR1 is SEHNR and CDR2 is FQNEAQ in the germline V gene (reference sequence).

V is TRBV3-1 (or the pseudogene TRBV3-2) and J is TRBJ1-2; D gene ambiguous. The CDR3 covers 13 residues. Germline-derived CDR1 and CDR2 are LGHDT and YNNKEL (reference sequence). V shed 1 base and J shed 2 bases, with 5 bases lying between them. This CDR3 is CASSQAQNYGYTF. The DNA of the CDR3 is TGTGCCAGCAGCCAAGCACAGAACTATGGCTACACCTTC.

This clone was seen just once. V usage is TRBV27 and J usage is TRBJ2-5; D remains ambiguous. The CDR3 has 15 amino acids. From germline, CDR1 is MNHEY and CDR2 SMNVEV (reference sequence). V dropped 5 bases and J dropped 0 bases, with 13 bases sitting between them. CDR3 loop: CASSKGFGYQETQYF. The CDR3 DNA reads as TGTGCCAGCAGTAAGGGCTTCGGGTACCAAGAGACCCAGTACTTC.

This clone has only one observation. This sequence joins TRBV11-2 and TRBJ2-5, with D maybe TRBD2 (6 bases). V lost 3 bases, J lost 5 bases, and 16 bases lay in between. CDR1 is SGHAT, CDR2 FQNNGV, per germline. CDR3 length equals 15 residues. The CDR3 region is CASSFNPSSVETQYF. In DNA form, the CDR3 reads TGTGCCAGCAGCTTCAACCCATCTAGCGTGGAGACCCAGTACTTC.

CDR3 residues: CASSQGQGTYEQYF. The CDR3 DNA is TGTGCCAGCAGCCAAGGACAGGGGACCTACGAGCAGTACTTC. The chain recombines TRBV3-1 (or the pseudogene TRBV3-2) with TRBJ2-7, with 8 bases fitting TRBD1. The CDR3 has 14 amino acids. J was trimmed by 2 bases and V by 1 base; bases with no gene match: 1. From germline, CDR1 is LGHDT and CDR2 YNNKEL (reference sequence).

The sample holds a few counts of this clone. The chain joins TRBV4-1 to TRBJ2-1; no firm D call. Germline CDR1 reads MGHRA; CDR2 reads YSYEKL. The V and J ends lost 6 bases and 14 bases respectively, with 20 bases between them. There are 13 residues in the CDR3. DNA for the CDR3: TGCGCCAGCAGTCCGCAAGAAACACCGCCTGAGTTCTTC. Amino acid sequence: CASSPQETPPEFF.

The V gene is TRBV6-5, the J gene TRBJ1-2; D gene ambiguous. There are 15 residues in the CDR3. Germline V gene sequence: CDR1 MNHEY, CDR2 SVGAGI. Trimming pared 7 bases from V and 1 base from J, leaving 16 bases between. The CDR3 protein is CASIRQYGDNYGYTF. DNA of the CDR3: TGTGCCAGCATACGTCAATATGGGGATAACTATGGCTACACCTTC.

The rearrangement joins TRBV7-2 to TRBJ2-5; D is ambiguous. The CDR3 is 13 residues long. Germline loops: CDR1 SGHTA, CDR2 FQGNSA. V was pared by 2 bases and J by 3 bases, with 7 bases between. In DNA, the CDR3 is TGTGCCAGCAGCTTAATAAGTAAAGAGACCCAGTACTTC. As protein: CASSLISKETQYF.

J is TRBJ1-3 and V is TRBV4-1, with TRBD1 as a possible D gene (5 bases). From germline, CDR1 is MGHRA and CDR2 YSYEKL. The germline V and J ends were trimmed by 4 bases and 0 bases, with 13 bases remaining between them. The length of the CDR3 is 16 residues. Here the CDR3 reads CASSPGRGRSGNTIYF. The CDR3 nucleotides are TGCGCCAGCAGCCCGGGGAGGGGACGCTCTGGAAACACCATATATTTT.

This clone was seen a handful of times. J is TRBJ2-7 and V is TRBV12-3 or TRBV12-4, with TRBD1 as a possible D gene (5 bases). This CDR3 region has 12 residues. The V end was cut by 6 bases, the J end by 2 bases, with 8 bases between. CDR3 bases: TGTGCCAGCAGCCAGGGAACCTACGAGCAGTACTTC. This encodes CASSQGTYEQYF.

The chain carries TRBV4-2 and TRBJ2-7; either TRBD1 or TRBD2 may supply D (6 bases each). Trimming pared 0 bases from V and 4 bases from J, leaving 13 bases between. The CDR3 covers 15 residues. The germline gives CDR1 LGHNA, CDR2 YNFKEQ. CDR3 sequence (DNA): TGTGCCAGCAGCCAAGATCGGCAGGGGAGGTACGAGCAGTACTTC. It is translated as CASSQDRQGRYEQYF.

The rearrangement joins TRBV7-6 to TRBJ2-3; D not resolved. Trimming removed 3 bases at V and 3 bases at J, with 13 bases between. CDR1 and CDR2 (germline): SGHVS, FNYEAQ. This CDR3 is 15 amino acids long. CDR3 protein: CASSLTHPGTDTQYF. The CDR3 DNA is TGTGCCAGCAGCTTGACACACCCTGGGACAGATACGCAGTATTTT.